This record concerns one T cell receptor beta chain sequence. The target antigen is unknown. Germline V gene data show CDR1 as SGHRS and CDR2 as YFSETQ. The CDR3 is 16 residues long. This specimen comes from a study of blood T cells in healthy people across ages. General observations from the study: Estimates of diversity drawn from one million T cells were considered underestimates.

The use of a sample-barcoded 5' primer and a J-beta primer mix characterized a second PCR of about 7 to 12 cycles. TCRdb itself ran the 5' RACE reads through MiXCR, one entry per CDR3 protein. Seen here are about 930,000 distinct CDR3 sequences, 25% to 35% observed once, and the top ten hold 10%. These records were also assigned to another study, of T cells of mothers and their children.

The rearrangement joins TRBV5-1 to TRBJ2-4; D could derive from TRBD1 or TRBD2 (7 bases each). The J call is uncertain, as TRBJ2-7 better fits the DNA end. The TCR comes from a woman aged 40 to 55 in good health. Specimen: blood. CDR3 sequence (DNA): TGCGCCAGCAGCTTGGCTGGGGGGGACAGACCCTACGAGCAGTACTTC. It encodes CASSLAGGDRPYEQYF.